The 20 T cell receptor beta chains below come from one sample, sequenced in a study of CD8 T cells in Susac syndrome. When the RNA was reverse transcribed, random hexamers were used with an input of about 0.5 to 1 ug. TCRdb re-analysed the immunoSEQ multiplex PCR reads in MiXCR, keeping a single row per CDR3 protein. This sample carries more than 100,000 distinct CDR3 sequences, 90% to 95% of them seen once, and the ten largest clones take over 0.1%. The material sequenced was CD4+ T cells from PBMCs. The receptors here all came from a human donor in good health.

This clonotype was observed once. The CDR3 nucleotides are TGTGCCAGCAGCCAGGATCCCGGGGAGCTGTTTTTT. It is translated as CASSQDPGELFF. The chain is built from TRBV7-2 and TRBJ2-2; no reliable D call. The CDR3 is 12 residues long. Germline CDR1 SGHTA, CDR2 FQGNSA. Trimming took off 5 bases at V and 6 bases at J, with 7 bases between the two ends.

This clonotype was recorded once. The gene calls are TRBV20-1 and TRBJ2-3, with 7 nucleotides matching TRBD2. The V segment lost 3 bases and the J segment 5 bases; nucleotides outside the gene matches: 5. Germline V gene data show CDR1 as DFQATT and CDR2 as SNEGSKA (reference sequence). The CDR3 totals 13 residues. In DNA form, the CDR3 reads TGCAGTGCTAGCCGGGGGGTGGGAGATACGCAGTATTTT. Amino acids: CSASRGVGDTQYF.

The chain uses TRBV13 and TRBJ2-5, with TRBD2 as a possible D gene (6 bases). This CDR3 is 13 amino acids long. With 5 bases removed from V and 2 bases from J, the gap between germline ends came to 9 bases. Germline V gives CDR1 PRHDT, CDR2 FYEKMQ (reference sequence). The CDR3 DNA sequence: TGTGCCAGCAGCGGGGGGAAGCAAGAGACCCAGTACTTC. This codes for CASSGGKQETQYF.

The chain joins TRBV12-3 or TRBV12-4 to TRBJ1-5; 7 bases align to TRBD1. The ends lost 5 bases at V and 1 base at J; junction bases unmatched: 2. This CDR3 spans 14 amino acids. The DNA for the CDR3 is TGTGCCAGCAGTGAGGGACAGAGCAATCAGCCCCAGCATTTT. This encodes CASSEGQSNQPQHF.

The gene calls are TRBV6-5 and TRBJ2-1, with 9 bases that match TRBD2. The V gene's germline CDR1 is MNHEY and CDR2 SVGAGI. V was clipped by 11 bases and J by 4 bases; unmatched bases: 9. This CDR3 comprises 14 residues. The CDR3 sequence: CAATSGSAYNEQFF. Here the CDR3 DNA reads TGTGCCGCCACTAGCGGGTCGGCTTACAATGAGCAGTTCTTC.

The CDR3, as DNA: TGCAGTGCTAGGCTATCGATTCCATTGGCTGGTGGGCAGTTCTTC. Protein sequence: CSARLSIPLAGGQFF. The rearrangement links TRBV20-1 to TRBJ2-1; no clear D gene. Deletions cut 3 bases from V and 12 bases from J, with 24 bases between. The CDR3 is made up of 15 amino acids. Germline-derived CDR1 and CDR2 are DFQATT and SNEGSKA (reference sequence).

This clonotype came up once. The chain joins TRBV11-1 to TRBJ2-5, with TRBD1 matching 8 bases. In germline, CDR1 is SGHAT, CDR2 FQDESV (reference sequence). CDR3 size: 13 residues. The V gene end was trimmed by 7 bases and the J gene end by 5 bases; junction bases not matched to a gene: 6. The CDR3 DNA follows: TGTGCCAGCACCCCGGACAGGGTCGAGACCCAGTACTTC. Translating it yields CASTPDRVETQYF. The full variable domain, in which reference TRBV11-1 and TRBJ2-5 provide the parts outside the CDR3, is EAEVAQSPRYKITEKSQAVAFWCDPISGHATLYWYRQILGQGPELLVQFQDESVVDDSQLPKDRFSAERLKGVDSTLKIQPAELGDSAMYLCASTPDRVETQYFGPGTRLLVL.

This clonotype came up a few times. CDR3 nucleotide sequence: TGCGCCAGCAGCTTGAAAGGCGGCAGCTCCTACGAGCAGTACTTC. It is translated as CASSLKGGSSYEQYF. The V call is TRBV5-1, the J call TRBJ2-7; the D is unclear. Trimming left V 1 base short and J 0 bases short, with 11 bases between. The V gene's germline CDR1 is SGHRS and CDR2 YFSETQ. The CDR3 is made up of 15 amino acids.

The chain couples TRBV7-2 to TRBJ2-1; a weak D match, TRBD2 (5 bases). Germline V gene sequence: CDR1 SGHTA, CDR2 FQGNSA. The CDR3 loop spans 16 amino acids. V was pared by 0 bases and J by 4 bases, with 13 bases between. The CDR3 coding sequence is TGTGCCAGCAGCTTAGCGCAAGGCGGGCCTTACAATGAGCAGTTCTTC. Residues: CASSLAQGGPYNEQFF.

In DNA form, the CDR3 reads TGTGCCAGCAGTTTATCGGGCCACACTGAAGCTTTCTTT. Its protein product is CASSLSGHTEAFF. V and J are TRBV27 and TRBJ1-1; D is unresolved. This CDR3 comprises 13 residues. Germline loops: CDR1 MNHEY, CDR2 SMNVEV (reference sequence). V lost 0 bases and J 3 bases, leaving 5 bases between the germline ends.

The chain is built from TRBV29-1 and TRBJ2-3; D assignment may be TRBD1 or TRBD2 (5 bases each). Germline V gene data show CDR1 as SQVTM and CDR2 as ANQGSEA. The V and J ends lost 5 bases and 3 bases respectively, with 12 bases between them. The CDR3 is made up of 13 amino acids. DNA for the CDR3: TGCAGCGTTAGGGACGCGGAGACAGATACGCAGTATTTT. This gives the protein CSVRDAETDTQYF.

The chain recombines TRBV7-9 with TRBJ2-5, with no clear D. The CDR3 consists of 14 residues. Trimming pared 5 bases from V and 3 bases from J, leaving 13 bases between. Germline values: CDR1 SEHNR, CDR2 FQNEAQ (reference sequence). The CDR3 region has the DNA TGTGCCAGCAGCCTACGAGCAGGCAAAGAGACCCAGTACTTC. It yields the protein CASSLRAGKETQYF.

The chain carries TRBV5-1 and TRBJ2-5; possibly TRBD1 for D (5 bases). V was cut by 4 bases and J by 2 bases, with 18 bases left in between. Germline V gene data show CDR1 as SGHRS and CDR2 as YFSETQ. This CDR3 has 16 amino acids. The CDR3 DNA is TGCGCCAGCAGCCCTCCAACAGGCGCCCGTCAAGAGACCCAGTACTTC. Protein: CASSPPTGARQETQYF.

CDR3 nucleotides: TGTGCCAGCAGCGTAGAGGACAACAATGAGCAGTTCTTC. Encoded protein: CASSVEDNNEQFF. The chain is built from TRBV9 and TRBJ2-1; possibly TRBD1 for D (5 bases). The CDR3 covers 13 residues. Germline V CDR1 and CDR2: SGDLS, YYNGEE. The V end was cut by 0 bases, the J end by 5 bases, with 6 bases between.

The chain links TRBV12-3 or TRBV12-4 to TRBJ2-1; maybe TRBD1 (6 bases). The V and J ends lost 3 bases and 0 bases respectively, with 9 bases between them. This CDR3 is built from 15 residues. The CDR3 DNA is TGTGCCAGCAGTTTTCGGGACAACTCCTACAATGAGCAGTTCTTC. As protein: CASSFRDNSYNEQFF.

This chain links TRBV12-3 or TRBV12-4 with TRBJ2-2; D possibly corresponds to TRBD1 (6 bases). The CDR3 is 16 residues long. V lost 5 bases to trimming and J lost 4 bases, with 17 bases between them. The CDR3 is CASSTSTGYATGELFF. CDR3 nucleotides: TGTGCCAGCAGTACATCGACAGGTTATGCCACCGGGGAGCTGTTTTTT.

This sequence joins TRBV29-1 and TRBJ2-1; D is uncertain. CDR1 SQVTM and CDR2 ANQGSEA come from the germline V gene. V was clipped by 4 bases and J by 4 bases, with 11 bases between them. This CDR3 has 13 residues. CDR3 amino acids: CSVVGHAYNEQFF. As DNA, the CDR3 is TGCAGCGTTGTAGGCCATGCTTACAATGAGCAGTTCTTC.

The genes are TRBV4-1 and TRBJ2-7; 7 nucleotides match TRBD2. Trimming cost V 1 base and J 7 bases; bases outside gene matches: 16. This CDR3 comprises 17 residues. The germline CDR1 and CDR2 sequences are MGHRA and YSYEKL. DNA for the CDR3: TGCGCCAGCAGCCAAGGTCCGGGCCTAGCGGAACCTCGGGAGCAGTACTTC. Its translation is CASSQGPGLAEPREQYF.

CDR3 residues: CAIREVRSEGYTF. The CDR3 nucleotides are TGTGCCATCAGGGAAGTGCGGTCTGAGGGCTACACCTTC. The genes are TRBV10-3 and TRBJ1-2; D is uncertain. Germline loops: CDR1 ENHRY, CDR2 SYGVKD. V lost 6 bases and J 8 bases, leaving 16 bases between the germline ends. The CDR3 consists of 13 residues.

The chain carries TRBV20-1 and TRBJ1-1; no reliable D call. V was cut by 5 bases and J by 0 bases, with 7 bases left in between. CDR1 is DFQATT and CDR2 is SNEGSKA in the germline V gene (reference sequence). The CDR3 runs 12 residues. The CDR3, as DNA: TGCAGTGCTTTGACGGTGAACACTGAAGCTTTCTTT. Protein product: CSALTVNTEAFF.